This T cell receptor (beta chain) appears in the sequencing data of a study of blood T cell repertoires in COVID-19. Germline trimming cut 6 bases from V and 3 bases from J; bases unmatched to any gene: 19. CDR3 length: 19 amino acids. The V gene's germline CDR1 is MDHEN and CDR2 SYDVKM. Profiled with immunoSEQ multiplex PCR; TCRdb holds only in-frame clones, not every one. The sample yields 97,000 or so clones, about 88% seen once. This sequence was found in a man aged 50 to 59 with active or convalescent COVID-19. Sequenced: peripheral blood. The chain carries TRBV28 and TRBJ1-4; TRBD1 matches 7 bases. CDR3 in DNA: TGTGCCAGCAGCCCACATTGGAGGGGGCCAGGACTCCCTAATGAAAAACTGTTTTTT. Encoded protein: CASSPHWRGPGLPNEKLFF.